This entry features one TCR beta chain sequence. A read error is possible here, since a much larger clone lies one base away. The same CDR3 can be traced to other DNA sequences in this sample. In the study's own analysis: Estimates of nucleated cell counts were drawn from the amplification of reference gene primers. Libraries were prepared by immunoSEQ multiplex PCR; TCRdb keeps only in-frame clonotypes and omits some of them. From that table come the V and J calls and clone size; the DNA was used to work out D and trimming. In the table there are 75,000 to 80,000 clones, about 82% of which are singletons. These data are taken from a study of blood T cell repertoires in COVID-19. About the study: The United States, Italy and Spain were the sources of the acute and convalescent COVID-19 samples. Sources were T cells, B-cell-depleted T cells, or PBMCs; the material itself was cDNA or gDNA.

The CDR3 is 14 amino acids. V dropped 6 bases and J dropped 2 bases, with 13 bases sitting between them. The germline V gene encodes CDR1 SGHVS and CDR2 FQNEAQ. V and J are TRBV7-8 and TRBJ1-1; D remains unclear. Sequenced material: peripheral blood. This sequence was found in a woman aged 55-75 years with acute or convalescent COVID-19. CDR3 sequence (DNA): TGTGCCAGCAGTGCACCTAGCCCTAACACTGAAGCTTTCTTT. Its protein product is CASSAPSPNTEAFF.